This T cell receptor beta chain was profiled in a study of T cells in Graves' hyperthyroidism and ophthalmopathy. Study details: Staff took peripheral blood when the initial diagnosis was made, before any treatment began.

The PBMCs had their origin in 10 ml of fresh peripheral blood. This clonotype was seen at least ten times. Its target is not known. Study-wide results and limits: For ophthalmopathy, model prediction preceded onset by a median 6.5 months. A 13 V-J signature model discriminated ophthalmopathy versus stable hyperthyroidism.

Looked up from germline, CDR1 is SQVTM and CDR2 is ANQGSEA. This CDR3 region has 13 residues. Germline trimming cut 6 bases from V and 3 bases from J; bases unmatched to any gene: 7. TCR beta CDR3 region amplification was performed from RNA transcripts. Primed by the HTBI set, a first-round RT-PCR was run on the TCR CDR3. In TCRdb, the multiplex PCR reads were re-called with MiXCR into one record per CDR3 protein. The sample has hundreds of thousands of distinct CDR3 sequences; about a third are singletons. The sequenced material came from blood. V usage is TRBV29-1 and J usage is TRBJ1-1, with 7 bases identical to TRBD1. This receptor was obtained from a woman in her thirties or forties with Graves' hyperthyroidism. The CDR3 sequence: CSVSETGYTEAFF. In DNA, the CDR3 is TGCAGCGTCTCCGAGACAGGGTACACTGAAGCTTTCTTT.